This TCR beta chain was captured in a study of spatial heterogeneity in lung cancer. Broader study findings: It was found that expanded intratumoral alpha and beta TCR counts tracked tumor mutation counts. Counts for ubiquitous and regional expanded TCRs went along with ubiquitous and regional nonsynonymous mutations, respectively.

The time point here: sample taken at primary tumor resection. TCRdb used MiXCR to reprocess the 5' RACE reads, holding one entry per CDR3 protein. The profile shows roughly 20,000 distinct CDR3 sequences, approximately 3% of them singletons. This clonotype was recorded many times. What it recognizes is unknown. Germline V lookup: CDR1 LNHNV, CDR2 YYDKDF (reference sequence). Trimming removed 2 bases from V and 1 base from J, with 1 base in between. This CDR3 comprises 12 residues. The receptor's source is a male donor with early-stage non-small cell lung cancer. Sequencing was performed on lung tumor tissue, taken at surgery. The genes are TRBV15 and TRBJ2-3; D not certain. CDR3 sequence: CATSRRTDTQYF. CDR3 coding DNA: TGTGCCACCAGCAGACGCACAGATACGCAGTATTTT. The full variable domain, its missing parts supplied by reference TRBV15 and TRBJ2-3, is DAMVIQNPRYQVTQFGKPVTLSCSQTLNHNVMYWYQQKSSQAPKLLFHYYDKDFNNEADTPDNFQSRRPNTSFCFLDIRSPGLGDTAMYLCATSRRTDTQYFGPGTRLTVL.